What follows are 31 T cell receptor beta chains derived from one specimen sequenced in a study of response to subunit inactivated influenza vaccine. MiXCR, applied by TCRdb to the RT-PCR reads, yields one record per CDR3 protein. Counted here are 700,000 to 800,000 distinct CDR3 sequences, roughly 20% occurring once; the ten biggest clones make up about a tenth. The specimen comprised PBMCs from blood, sampled 5 days after vaccination. The source is a man in his forties or fifties who received an inactivated influenza vaccine.

This chain links TRBV20-1 with TRBJ2-7; 8 bases agree with TRBD1. Germline-derived CDR1 and CDR2 are DFQATT and SNEGSKA (reference sequence). After removal of 6 bases from V and 1 base from J, the junction contained 11 bases not matched to a gene. The CDR3 length is 15 residues. The CDR3: CSANPGRTGSYEQYF. CDR3 bases: TGCAGTGCCAACCCAGGGCGGACAGGGTCCTACGAGCAGTACTTC.

The rearrangement uses TRBV5-8 and TRBJ2-3; TRBD2 is a possible D gene (7 bases). The V end lost 3 bases, the J end lost 3 bases, and 17 bases lay between the germline ends. Germline CDR1 and CDR2: SGHTS and YDEGEE. The CDR3 sequence is 16 residues long. The CDR3 here is CASSSVKGGVTDTQYF. The CDR3 nucleotides read TGTGCCAGCAGCTCCGTGAAGGGGGGGGTGACAGATACGCAGTATTTT.

The chain employs TRBV7-2 and TRBJ2-5; the D gene is possibly TRBD1 (6 bases). The CDR3 runs to 14 residues. Germline V gene data show CDR1 as SGHTA and CDR2 as FQGNSA. Trimming cost V 3 bases and J 6 bases, with 14 bases left between them. The CDR3 sequence: CASSLDSLPKTQYF. The CDR3 DNA is TGTGCCAGCAGCTTGGACAGCCTCCCGAAGACCCAGTACTTC.

This clonotype showed up just a few times. The chain employs TRBV12-3 or TRBV12-4 and TRBJ2-7; 7 positions match TRBD2. Germline trimming cut 2 bases from V and 6 bases from J; bases unmatched to any gene: 4. This CDR3 comprises 13 residues. CDR3 sequence reads: CASSLREGREQYF. CDR3 in DNA: TGTGCCAGCAGTTTAAGGGAGGGTCGCGAGCAGTACTTC.

This clonotype came up many times. CDR3 protein: CASSAPTGQASQETQYF. CDR3 DNA: TGTGCCAGCAGTGCCCCAACCGGACAGGCGTCCCAAGAGACCCAGTACTTC. The rearrangement uses TRBV12-3 or TRBV12-4 and TRBJ2-5, with TRBD1 matching 7 bases. Trimming at V came to 5 bases and at J to 1 base, leaving 13 bases not matched to a gene. This CDR3 spans 17 amino acids.

This clonotype was found a few times. The V gene is TRBV29-1, the J gene TRBJ2-3; maybe TRBD2 (5 bases). Germline V gives CDR1 SQVTM, CDR2 ANQGSEA. The V and J ends lost 6 bases and 0 bases respectively, with 13 bases between them. The CDR3 is made up of 14 amino acids. The CDR3 nucleotides read TGCAGCGTGCTGAGGGAAACTAGCACAGATACGCAGTATTTT. Its protein is CSVLRETSTDTQYF.

The chain couples TRBV7-9 to TRBJ1-1; weak D call: TRBD1 (5 bases). CDR3 size: 14 residues. Trimming removed 1 base at V and 6 bases at J, with 12 bases between. Germline-derived CDR1 and CDR2 are SEHNR and FQNEAQ (reference sequence). The CDR3 protein is CASSLGPGSAEAFF. The DNA of the CDR3 is TGTGCCAGCAGCTTAGGACCAGGGAGTGCTGAAGCTTTCTTT. The variable domain in full, with the rest retrieved from reference TRBV7-9 and TRBJ1-1, is DTGVSQNPRHKITKRGQNVTFRCDPISEHNRLYWYRQTLGQGPEFLTYFQNEAQLEKSRLLSDRFSAERPKGSFSTLEIQRTEQGDSAMYLCASSLGPGSAEAFFGQGTRLTVV.

Only a few counts were recorded for this clonotype. The chain has TRBV3-1 and TRBJ2-3; weak D call: TRBD1 (5 bases). CDR1 is LGHDT and CDR2 is YNNKEL in the germline V gene (reference sequence). Trimming left V 0 bases short and J 6 bases short, with 13 bases between. CDR3 length: 15 amino acids. In DNA, the CDR3 is TGTGCCAGCAGCCAAGATATTGCGAAGGGGGATACGCAGTATTTT. It translates to CASSQDIAKGDTQYF.

This clonotype was found many times. At one boundary the junction diverges from the germline segment, which might be a read error. This chain links TRBV5-1 with TRBJ1-2; the D gene is possibly TRBD1 (6 bases). The CDR3 extends over 13 amino acids. CDR1 SGHRS and CDR2 YFSETQ come from the germline V gene. CDR3 nucleotides: TGTGCCAGCAGCTTAAGGACAGACTATGGCTACACCTTC. It yields the protein CASSLRTDYGYTF.

The sample holds a few counts of this clonotype. This chain uses TRBV3-1 with TRBJ1-2; a possible D gene is TRBD1 (6 bases). V was shortened by 1 base and J by 4 bases, with 10 bases between the two germline ends. The germline V gene has CDR1 LGHDT and CDR2 YNNKEL (reference sequence). The CDR3 runs to 14 residues. The CDR3 is CASSQAGVIYGYTF. The CDR3 DNA sequence: TGTGCCAGCAGCCAAGCAGGGGTTATCTATGGCTACACCTTC.

The CDR3, as DNA: TGTGCCAGCATGCGATCCTACGAGCAGTACTTC. Translating it yields CASMRSYEQYF. The V gene is TRBV2, the J gene TRBJ2-7; D remains ambiguous. Deletions cut 7 bases from V and 1 base from J, with 5 bases between. The germline V gene encodes CDR1 SNHLY and CDR2 FYNNEI. The CDR3 extends over 11 amino acids. The full variable domain, with the rest looked up from reference TRBV2 and TRBJ2-7, is EPEVTQTPSHQVTQMGQEVILRCVPISNHLYFYWYRQILGQKVEFLVSFYNNEISEKSEIFDDQFSVERPDGSNFTLKIRSTKLEDSAMYFCASMRSYEQYFGPGTRLTVT.

This sequence joins TRBV3-1 and TRBJ1-2, with D possibly TRBD1 on 5 matching bases. The CDR3 is 12 residues long. From germline, CDR1 is LGHDT and CDR2 YNNKEL (reference sequence). The germline V and J ends were trimmed by 3 bases and 5 bases, with 7 bases remaining between them. CDR3 bases: TGTGCCAGCAGCCAGGGGGAGTATGGCTACACCTTC. Translation: CASSQGEYGYTF.

This clonotype was recorded at least ten times. The rearrangement uses TRBV5-1 and TRBJ2-3; D not resolved. V lost 4 bases and J 5 bases, leaving 8 bases between the germline ends. Germline CDR1 is SGHRS and CDR2 is YFSETQ. CDR3 length: 12 residues. The CDR3 spells CASSIVGDTQYF. DNA for the CDR3: TGCGCCAGCAGCATCGTTGGAGATACGCAGTATTTT.

The chain joins TRBV3-1 to TRBJ2-2; D is perhaps TRBD1 (5 bases). V was cut by 3 bases and J by 3 bases, with 14 bases left in between. The CDR3 contains 16 residues. CDR1 LGHDT and CDR2 YNNKEL come from the germline V gene (reference sequence). The CDR3 DNA sequence: TGTGCCAGCAGCCAGCTCGACAGTGCGGACACCGGGGAGCTGTTTTTT. Protein product: CASSQLDSADTGELFF.

In this sample, this clonotype turned up many times. The V and J genes are TRBV29-1 and TRBJ2-3, with TRBD2 identical over 8 bases. CDR1 and CDR2 (germline): SQVTM, ANQGSEA. CDR3 length: 14 residues. The V and J ends lost 7 bases and 0 bases, in that order; junction bases with no gene match: 6. CDR3: CSASSGASTDTQYF. The CDR3, as DNA: TGCAGCGCCAGTAGCGGGGCTAGCACAGATACGCAGTATTTT.

This clonotype was observed a handful of times. The chain has TRBV7-2 and TRBJ1-2, with D unresolved. V lost 4 bases and J lost 9, with 9 bases in between. This CDR3 has 11 residues. Germline lookup yields CDR1 SGHTA and CDR2 FQGNSA. The CDR3 loop is CASSSLRSYTF. The CDR3 bases are TGTGCCAGCAGCTCCCTTAGGAGCTACACCTTC.

The sample holds a few counts of this clonotype. This chain uses TRBV25-1 with TRBJ2-5; D possibly uses TRBD1 or TRBD2 (7 bases each). V was trimmed by 10 bases and J by 12 bases, leaving 15 bases between them. The CDR3 has 10 residues. Per germline, CDR1 MGHDK and CDR2 SYGVNS. The CDR3 spells CATGGTEEYF. The CDR3 nucleotides are TGTGCCACCGGGGGGACAGAAGAGTACTTC.

The V and J genes are TRBV6-1 and TRBJ2-5; tentatively, D is TRBD2 (5 bases). The CDR3 length is 15 residues. The V end was cut by 5 bases, the J end by 3 bases, with 16 bases between. CDR1 is MNHNS, CDR2 SASEGT, per germline. The CDR3: CASSILPGFKETQYF. The CDR3 region has the DNA TGTGCCAGCAGTATCCTGCCGGGATTCAAAGAGACCCAGTACTTC.

This clonotype has a count of ten or more. The gene calls are TRBV5-5 and TRBJ2-3; D might be TRBD2 (5 bases). The CDR3 contains 16 residues. Trimming removed 1 base from V and 2 bases from J, with 14 bases in between. Per the germline V gene, CDR1 is SGHKS and CDR2 is YYEKEE (reference sequence). The CDR3 region is CASSLRSGVDTDTQYF. DNA for the CDR3: TGTGCCAGCAGCTTGAGGAGCGGAGTGGACACAGATACGCAGTATTTT.

This chain connects TRBV28 to TRBJ2-7; D gene uncertain. Germline-derived CDR1 and CDR2 are MDHEN and SYDVKM. This CDR3 is 17 amino acids long. V dropped 1 base and J dropped 0 bases, with 16 bases sitting between them. The CDR3, as DNA: TGTGCCAGCAGTTTATTGGGCCGCTCTCGGAACTCCTACGAGCAGTACTTC. Its translation is CASSLLGRSRNSYEQYF.

This rearrangement joins TRBV2 to TRBJ2-7, with 7 positions matching TRBD2. The CDR3 extends over 13 amino acids. J lost 6 bases, V lost 2 bases, and 4 bases had no gene match. Germline loops: CDR1 SNHLY, CDR2 FYNNEI. In DNA, the CDR3 is TGTGCCAGCAGTGAATGGGGAGGGACCGAGCAGTACTTC. The encoded protein is CASSEWGGTEQYF.

The CDR3 DNA is TGCAGTGCTAGAGATCTTCGGAAAACCCTGGAGACCCAGTACTTC. It codes for CSARDLRKTLETQYF. The genes are TRBV20-1 and TRBJ2-5; no clear D gene. This CDR3 contains 15 residues. Germline CDR1 reads DFQATT; CDR2 reads SNEGSKA (reference sequence). V was clipped by 0 bases and J by 5 bases, with 16 bases between them.

The V and J genes are TRBV5-1 and TRBJ1-5; D is unclear. Trimming pared 5 bases from V and 5 bases from J, leaving 14 bases between. The germline gives CDR1 SGHRS, CDR2 YFSETQ. This CDR3 comprises 14 residues. The CDR3 region is CASSAGDLYQPQHF. CDR3 nucleotides: TGCGCCAGCAGTGCGGGAGACCTTTATCAGCCCCAGCATTTT.

V is TRBV10-3 and J is TRBJ2-3; 13 bases fit TRBD2. Germline-derived CDR1 and CDR2 are ENHRY and SYGVKD. This CDR3 spans 16 amino acids. The V gene end was trimmed by 2 bases and the J gene end by 3 bases; junction bases not matched to a gene: 2. The CDR3 DNA sequence: TGTGCCATCAGTGAGGCGGGACTAGCGGGAACAGATACGCAGTATTTT. It is translated as CAISEAGLAGTDTQYF.

In this sample, this clonotype turned up a few times. The V gene is TRBV7-9, the J gene TRBJ2-1; 9 bases match TRBD1. In germline, CDR1 is SEHNR, CDR2 FQNEAQ (reference sequence). Trimming at V came to 0 bases and at J to 8 bases, leaving 8 bases not matched to a gene. The CDR3 contains 16 residues. The chain's CDR3 is CASSLAIPGQGHEQFF. The CDR3 DNA sequence: TGTGCCAGCAGCTTAGCCATTCCGGGACAGGGCCATGAGCAGTTCTTC.

V gene TRBV27 combines with J gene TRBJ2-7; TRBD1 matches at 7 bases. CDR1 and CDR2 (germline): MNHEY, SMNVEV (reference sequence). CDR3 length: 15 residues. J gave up 1 base and V 6 bases, and 9 bases lay outside the gene matches. The CDR3 DNA reads TGTGCCAGCAGGCACCGCAACAGGGGTTCCTACGAGCAGTACTTC. It is translated as CASRHRNRGSYEQYF.

This clonotype was found a few times. The chain combines TRBV12-3 or TRBV12-4 with TRBJ2-3, with D tentatively TRBD2 (6 bases). Trimming pared 8 bases from V and 0 bases from J, leaving 15 bases between. The CDR3 is made up of 15 amino acids. The CDR3 sequence: CASRGLGTSTDTQYF. CDR3 nucleotides: TGTGCCAGCCGTGGCCTTGGGACTAGCACAGATACGCAGTATTTT.

Only a few counts were recorded for this clonotype. CDR3 region: CSAPAKETQYF. The CDR3 DNA reads as TGCAGTGCTCCGGCCAAAGAGACCCAGTACTTC. This rearrangement joins TRBV20-1 to TRBJ2-5; D remains ambiguous. The germline CDR1 and CDR2 sequences are DFQATT and SNEGSKA (reference sequence). With 5 bases removed from V and 3 bases from J, the gap between germline ends came to 7 bases. The CDR3 consists of 11 residues.

The chain couples TRBV18 to TRBJ1-5; maybe TRBD1 (6 bases). The CDR3 length is 15 residues. V shed 4 bases and J shed 3 bases, with 13 bases lying between them. CDR1 is KGHSH, CDR2 LQKENI, per germline. CDR3 sequence reads: CASSRGQGNNQPQHF. The CDR3, as DNA: TGTGCCAGCTCACGAGGGCAGGGGAACAATCAGCCCCAGCATTTT. Using reference TRBV18 and TRBJ1-5 for the parts outside the CDR3, the full variable domain is NAGVMQNPRHLVRRRGQEARLRCSPMKGHSHVYWYRQLPEEGLKFMVYLQKENIIDESGMPKERFSAEFPKEGPSILRIQQVVRGDSAAYFCASSRGQGNNQPQHFGDGTRLSIL.

V and J are TRBV6-1 and TRBJ2-2, with 10 positions matching TRBD1. CDR3 length: 15 residues. J lost 5 bases, V lost 6 bases, and 6 bases had no gene match. Germline CDR1 MNHNS, CDR2 SASEGT. The CDR3 DNA is TGTGCCAGCAGCCGGGACAGGGGTAAAACCGGGGAGCTGTTTTTT. The encoded protein is CASSRDRGKTGELFF.

This clonotype was detected only once. The chain couples TRBV11-2 to TRBJ2-2; D remains ambiguous. V dropped 2 bases and J dropped 4 bases, with 5 bases sitting between them. The CDR3 extends over 13 amino acids. Looked up from germline, CDR1 is SGHAT and CDR2 is FQNNGV. CDR3 residues: CASSLRITGELFF. DNA for the CDR3: TGTGCCAGCAGCTTACGTATCACCGGGGAGCTGTTTTTT.